This T cell receptor beta chain was profiled in a study of blood T cells in healthy people across ages. Only a few counts were recorded for this clonotype. Then a second PCR, running roughly 6 to 12 cycles, was carried out with a sample-barcoded 5' primer and a J-beta primer mix. From the 5' RACE reads, TCRdb called clonotypes with MiXCR, one entry per CDR3 protein. The table lists under 950,000 distinct CDR3 sequences, about 24% of them singletons. V lost 7 bases, J lost 1 base, and 16 bases lay in between. The CDR3 is 15 amino acids. Sample: blood. The genes are TRBV12-3 or TRBV12-4 and TRBJ1-1; tentatively, D is TRBD1 (5 bases). The clonotype originates from a man aged 65 to 79 in good health. In DNA form, the CDR3 reads TGTGCCAGCACCCTGACCGGGACGGCGAACACTGAAGCTTTCTTT. Protein: CASTLTGTANTEAFF.